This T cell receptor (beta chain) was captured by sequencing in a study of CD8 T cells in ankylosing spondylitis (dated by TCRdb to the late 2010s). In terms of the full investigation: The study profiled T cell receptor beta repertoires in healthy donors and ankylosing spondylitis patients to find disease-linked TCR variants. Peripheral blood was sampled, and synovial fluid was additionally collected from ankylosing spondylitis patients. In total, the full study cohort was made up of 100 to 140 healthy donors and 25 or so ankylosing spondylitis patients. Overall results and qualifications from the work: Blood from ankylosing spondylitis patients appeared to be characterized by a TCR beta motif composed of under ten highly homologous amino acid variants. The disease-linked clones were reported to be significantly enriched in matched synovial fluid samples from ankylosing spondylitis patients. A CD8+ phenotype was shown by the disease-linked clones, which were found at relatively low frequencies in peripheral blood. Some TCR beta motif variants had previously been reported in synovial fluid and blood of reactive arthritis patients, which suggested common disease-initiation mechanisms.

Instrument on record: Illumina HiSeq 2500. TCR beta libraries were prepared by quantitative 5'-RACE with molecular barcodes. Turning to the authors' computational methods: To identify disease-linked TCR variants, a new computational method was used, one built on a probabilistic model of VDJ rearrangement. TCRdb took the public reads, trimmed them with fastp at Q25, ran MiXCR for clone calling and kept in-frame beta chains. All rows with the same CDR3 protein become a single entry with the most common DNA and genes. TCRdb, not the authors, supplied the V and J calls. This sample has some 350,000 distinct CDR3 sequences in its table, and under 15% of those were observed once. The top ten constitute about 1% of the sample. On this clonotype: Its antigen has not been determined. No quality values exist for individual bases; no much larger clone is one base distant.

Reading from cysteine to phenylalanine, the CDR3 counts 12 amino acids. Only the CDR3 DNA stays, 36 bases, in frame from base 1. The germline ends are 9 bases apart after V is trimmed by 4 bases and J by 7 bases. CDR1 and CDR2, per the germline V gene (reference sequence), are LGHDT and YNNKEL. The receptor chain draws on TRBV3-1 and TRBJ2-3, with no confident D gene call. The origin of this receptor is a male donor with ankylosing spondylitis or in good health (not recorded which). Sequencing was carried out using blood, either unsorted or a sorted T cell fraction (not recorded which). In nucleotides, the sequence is TGTGCCAGCAGCCCAAGTGTCTATACGCAGTATTTT. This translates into CASSPSVYTQYF.